This is a list of T cell receptor beta chains from one sample in a study of graft-versus-host responses after intestinal transplantation. Libraries were prepared by immunoSEQ multiplex PCR; TCRdb keeps only in-frame clonotypes and omits some of them. The data contain more than 6,000 clones, 65% to 85% of them singletons. Sequences were derived from ileum tissue, sampled approximately 120 days after transplant. These receptors all come from a human patient who received an intestinal transplant, so some T cells may come from the graft donor. CDR3s include the opening cysteine and the closing phenylalanine or tryptophan. The listing skips clone size in some rows; elsewhere it reads once, few, many or a size class.

TRBV6-5	NA	CASSPGRGMEAFF
TRBV7-3	once	CASSLTGANTGELFF
TRBV18	NA	CASSRDRAGSPLHF
TRBV9	NA	CASSVDTYNEQFF
TRBV10-3	NA	CAISTGGTTYF
TRBV6-1	NA	CASSVPAGGPNEAFF
TRBV6-6	NA	CASSYQGRGHEQYF
TRBV7-9	NA	CASSPRGGNGANVLTF
TRBV5-6	NA	CASSWKYRGDTQYF
TRBV19	NA	CASSIYGNEQFF
TRBV5-1	NA	CASSSTDGYSEETQYF
TRBV7-2	NA	CASSGLAGGPVYEQFF
TRBV13	NA	CASSLGGTEINQPQHF
TRBV7-9	NA	CASSSQGYEQYF
TRBV7-8	once	CASSLASGTDSNQPQHF
TRBV4-2	NA	CASSQVNQPQHF
TRBV11-2	once	CASSLGRTVRHTEAFF